The 12 T cell receptor beta chains below were found in one sample sequenced in a study of regulatory T cells in long-lasting Graves disease (dated by TCRdb to 2020 to 2023). The sample's time point, from its label and the paper: newly diagnosed GD, antithyroid drugs for less than 3 months. For both TCR sequencing and RNA sequencing, RNA was extracted from PBMCs using TRIzol. Library generation was performed with multiplex PCR. Sequencing relied on an Illumina HiSeq 4000. To build TCR beta libraries, CDR3 regions were amplified by Arm-PCR using iRepertoire HTBI primers. Starting from the raw public reads, TCRdb applied fastp trimming at Q25, assembled clones with MiXCR and retained in-frame beta chains. Identical CDR3 protein sequences are pooled into one entry, listed with their most common genes and DNA. Across this sample there are 400,000 to 450,000 distinct CDR3 sequences, with 14% to 15% seen only once. The ten most abundant clones make up roughly a sixth of the sample.

These data are also associated with another study on T cells in Graves' hyperthyroidism and ophthalmopathy.

The material was peripheral blood mononuclear cells (PBMCs), obtained at new diagnosis, from a patient treated with antithyroid drugs. The receptors here all came from a woman in her 30s with Graves disease. Donor details come from another sample of the same person, matched by shared clones.

This clonotype has just a few counts. V is TRBV7-2 and J is TRBJ1-2; 8 nucleotides align to TRBD1. V trimming: 7 bases; J trimming: 1 base; junction bases outside the gene matches: 8. The CDR3 totals 15 residues. Germline V gene lookup returns CDR1 SGHTA and CDR2 FQGNSA. CDR3 bases: TGTGCCAGCACGCCCGGGGACAGGCTTAACTATGGCTACACCTTC. Protein: CASTPGDRLNYGYTF.

The V and J genes are TRBV6-1 and TRBJ2-7; D perhaps matches TRBD1 (5 bases). The V gene's germline CDR1 is MNHNS and CDR2 SASEGT. The V end lost 0 bases, the J end lost 3 bases, and 9 bases lay between the germline ends. The CDR3 length is 14 residues. CDR3 amino acids: CASSEAAGLYEQYF. Written as DNA, the CDR3 is TGTGCCAGCAGTGAAGCGGCAGGGCTCTACGAGCAGTACTTC.

This clonotype was found many times. The chain carries TRBV11-2 and TRBJ2-7; the D is unclear. The germline V and J ends were trimmed by 3 bases and 6 bases, with 9 bases remaining between them. The V gene's germline CDR1 is SGHAT and CDR2 FQNNGV. This CDR3 comprises 12 residues. The CDR3 nucleotides are TGTGCCAGCAGCTTGGTTGGCCGCGAGCAGTACTTC. Translated: CASSLVGREQYF.

The V and J genes are TRBV14 and TRBJ1-6; D perhaps matches TRBD1 (6 bases). CDR1 is SGHDN and CDR2 is FVKESK in the germline V gene. The ends were cut back, 5 bases at V and 8 bases at J, with 19 bases in the middle. The CDR3 loop spans 16 amino acids. CDR3 DNA sequence: TGTGCCAGCAGCAAGGGTCCCACAGGGATGTATTCACCCCTCCACTTT. Translating it yields CASSKGPTGMYSPLHF.

Regarding this clonotype: A much bigger clone sits one base away, suggesting this may be a read error. The rearrangement uses TRBV18 and TRBJ2-1, with D maybe TRBD2 (6 bases). Germline values: CDR1 KGHSH, CDR2 LQKENI. This CDR3 region has 15 residues. The CDR3 loop is CVSSDGGGAYNEQFF. In DNA form, the CDR3 reads TGTGTCAGCTCCGACGGTGGAGGGGCCTACAATGAGCAGTTCTTC.

This clonotype was detected many times. The chain has TRBV28 and TRBJ2-5; 8 nucleotides agree with TRBD2. V dropped 5 bases and J dropped 1; count of bases not matched to a gene: 6. In germline, CDR1 is MDHEN, CDR2 SYDVKM. This CDR3 has 15 residues. CDR3 protein: CASSLDSGVQETQYF. CDR3 nucleotide sequence: TGTGCCAGCAGTCTGGATAGCGGGGTCCAAGAGACCCAGTACTTC.

This clonotype came up a few times. This chain connects TRBV20-1 to TRBJ2-1, with 11 bases aligning to TRBD2. With V trimmed by 0 bases and J by 9 bases, 4 bases remained unmatched. Germline V gene sequence: CDR1 DFQATT, CDR2 SNEGSKA (reference sequence). The CDR3 is 14 amino acids. CDR3 nucleotide sequence: TGCAGTGCTAGAGACCTACTAGCGGGAGCTGAGCAGTTCTTC. Its translation is CSARDLLAGAEQFF.

This clonotype appeared many times. The gene calls are TRBV30 and TRBJ2-1; 7 bases are a match to TRBD2. Germline CDR1 GTSNPN, CDR2 SVGIG (reference sequence). The CDR3 runs 12 residues. V was clipped by 0 bases and J by 10 bases; unmatched bases: 3. CDR3 residues: CAWSVGGLEQFF. CDR3 in DNA: TGTGCCTGGAGTGTCGGGGGGTTAGAGCAGTTCTTC.

This clonotype was found many times. Its ends do not fully match the called genes, so a read error is possible. V is TRBV14 and J is TRBJ2-1; TRBD1 or TRBD2 may be the D gene (5 bases each). In germline, CDR1 is SGHDN, CDR2 FVKESK. The CDR3 runs 15 residues. Here the CDR3 reads CASRHRDDSYNEQFF. For the CDR3, the DNA is TGTGCCAGCCGCCACCGGGACGACTCCTACAATGAGCAGTTCTTC.

A word on this clonotype: A read error may explain this, as a much larger clone is one base away. The chain uses TRBV7-9 and TRBJ1-1; D ambiguous. Trimming removed 1 base from V and 2 bases from J, with 8 bases in between. CDR1 is SEHNR and CDR2 is FQNEAQ in the germline V gene (reference sequence). The CDR3 runs to 14 residues. CDR3: CASSLGAENTEAFF. In DNA form, the CDR3 reads TGTGCCAGCAGCTTAGGGGCCGAAAACACTGAAGCTTTCTTT.

This clonotype was seen more than once but under ten times. The chain carries TRBV27 and TRBJ2-2, with D possibly TRBD2 on 7 matching bases. This CDR3 has 16 residues. From germline, CDR1 is MNHEY and CDR2 SMNVEV (reference sequence). Trimming took off 7 bases at V and 5 bases at J, with 20 bases between the two ends. The chain's CDR3 is CASTIKGGWGTGELFF. In DNA form, the CDR3 reads TGTGCCAGCACGATTAAGGGGGGGTGGGGGACCGGGGAGCTGTTTTTT.

This clonotype was detected a few times. The genes are TRBV6-1 and TRBJ2-6, with 8 bases fitting TRBD1. The V gene end was trimmed by 10 bases and the J gene end by 0 bases; junction bases not matched to a gene: 8. The CDR3 covers 16 residues. CDR1 is MNHNS and CDR2 is SASEGT in the germline V gene. This chain's CDR3 is CATRQGLYSGANVLTF. DNA for the CDR3: TGTGCCACCCGACAGGGGTTATACTCTGGGGCCAACGTCCTGACTTTC.